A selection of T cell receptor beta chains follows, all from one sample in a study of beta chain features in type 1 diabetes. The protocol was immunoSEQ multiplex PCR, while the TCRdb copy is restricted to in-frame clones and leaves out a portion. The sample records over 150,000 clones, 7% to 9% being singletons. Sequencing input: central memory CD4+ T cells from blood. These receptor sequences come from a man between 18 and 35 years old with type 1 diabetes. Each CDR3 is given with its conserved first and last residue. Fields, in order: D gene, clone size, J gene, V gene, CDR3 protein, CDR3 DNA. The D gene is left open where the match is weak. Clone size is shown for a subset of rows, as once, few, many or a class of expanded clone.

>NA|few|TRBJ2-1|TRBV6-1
CASSEGRSERRYYSYNEQFF
TGTGCCAGCAGTGAAGGTCGTTCGGAGCGGCGATACTACTCCTACAATGAGCAGTTCTTC
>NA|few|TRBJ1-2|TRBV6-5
CASSWRVGDGYTF
TGTGCCAGCTCATGGAGAGTAGGGGATGGCTACACCTTC
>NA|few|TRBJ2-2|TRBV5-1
CASSEDSWELFF
TGCGCCAGCAGCGAGGACAGTTGGGAGCTGTTTTTT
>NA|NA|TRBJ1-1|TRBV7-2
CASNLKSETEAFF
TGTGCCAGCAACCTCAAGAGTGAAACTGAAGCTTTCTTT
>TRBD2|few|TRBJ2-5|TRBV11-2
CASSLVWREYETQYF
TGTGCCAGCAGCTTAGTGTGGCGGGAGTATGAGACCCAGTACTTC
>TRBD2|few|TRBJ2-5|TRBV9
CASSVGASGGAQETQYF
TGTGCCAGCAGCGTAGGGGCTAGCGGGGGCGCCCAGGAGACCCAGTACTTC
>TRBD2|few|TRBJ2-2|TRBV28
CASRPTSGSTGELFF
TGTGCCAGCAGGCCAACTAGCGGTAGCACCGGGGAGCTGTTTTTT
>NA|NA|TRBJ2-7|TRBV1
CTSSQVTARTGSFYEQYF
TGCACCAGCAGCCAAGTTACAGCCCGGACTGGTTCCTTCTACGAGCAGTACTTC
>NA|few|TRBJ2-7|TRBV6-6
CAAPPRYEQYF
TGTGCCGCCCCCCCTAGGTACGAGCAGTACTTC
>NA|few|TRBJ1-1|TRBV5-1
CASSYDKNTEAFF
TGCGCCAGCAGCTATGACAAAAACACTGAAGCTTTCTTT
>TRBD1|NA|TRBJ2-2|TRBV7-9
CASSLDPGGGGELFF
TGTGCCAGCAGCTTGGATCCAGGGGGCGGCGGGGAGCTGTTTTTT
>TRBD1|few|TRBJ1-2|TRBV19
CATRGTGLGSGYTF
TGTGCCACCCGGGGGACAGGGCTTGGCAGCGGCTACACCTTC
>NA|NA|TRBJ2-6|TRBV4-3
CASSQEPGAGANVLTF
TGCGCCAGCAGCCAAGAACCCGGGGCTGGGGCCAACGTCCTGACTTTC
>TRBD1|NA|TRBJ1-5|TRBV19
CASIAGQLSNQPQHF
TGTGCCAGTATCGCGGGACAGCTTAGCAATCAGCCCCAGCATTTT
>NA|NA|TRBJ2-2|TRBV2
CASRRETGELFF
TGTGCCAGCAGGAGGGAGACCGGGGAGCTGTTTTTT
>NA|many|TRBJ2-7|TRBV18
CASSSGPRGGEQYF
TGTGCCAGCTCATCCGGACCCCGGGGAGGCGAGCAGTACTTC
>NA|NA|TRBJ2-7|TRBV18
CASSPSTREQYF
TGTGCCAGCTCACCATCCACCAGGGAGCAGTACTTC
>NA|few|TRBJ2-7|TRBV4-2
CASSQDATYEQYF
TGTGCCAGCAGCCAAGACGCTACCTACGAGCAGTACTTC
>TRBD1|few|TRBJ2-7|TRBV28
CASSSAGTGSGEQYF
TGTGCCAGCAGTTCAGCCGGGACAGGTAGTGGCGAGCAGTACTTC
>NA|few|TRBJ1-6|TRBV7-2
CASSLERVGSPLHF
TGTGCCAGCAGCTTAGAGAGGGTCGGTTCACCCCTCCACTTT
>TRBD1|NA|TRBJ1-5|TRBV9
CASSVGTGGSQPQHF
TGTGCCAGCAGCGTAGGGACAGGGGGATCGCAGCCCCAGCATTTT